This paragraph covers one TCR beta chain sequence. Method: immunoSEQ multiplex PCR; TCRdb's copy keeps in-frame clones and lacks some. The sample lists 60,000 or so clones, almost 97% occurring once. This sample is part of a study of technical replicates of blood from a handful of donors. The germline gives CDR1 MNHNS, CDR2 SASEGT. This CDR3 has 14 amino acids. Trimming left V 7 bases short and J 3 bases short, with 15 bases between. The rearrangement uses TRBV6-1 and TRBJ1-2; D is ambiguous. Sequenced material: T cells isolated from PBMCs. This TCR derives from a human donor in good health. The CDR3 DNA follows: TGTGCCAGCAAGCCCCGGGGAAGGGACTATGGCTACACCTTC. It translates to CASKPRGRDYGYTF.